The 20 T cell receptor beta chains listed next were all sequenced from one sample in a study of monozygotic twins with inflammatory bowel disease. TCRdb re-called the 5' RACE reads and catalogs CDR3 proteins one per entry, DNA excluded. The sample has about 350,000 distinct CDR3 sequences, and its top ten clones hold 2% to 2.5%. The specimen was blood. Receptor source: a human donor with ulcerative colitis or Crohn's disease, or a healthy co-twin of an affected twin (not recorded which).

The genes are TRBV10-3 and TRBJ2-7; TCRdb gives TRBD1 as the D gene, but with no DNA this cannot be confirmed. Germline values: CDR1 ENHRY, CDR2 SYGVKD. The CDR3 extends over 15 amino acids. The CDR3 loop is CAISAGTGGSYEQYF.

The V call is TRBV6-2 or TRBV6-3, the J call TRBJ2-7; TCRdb's D call, TRBD2, is unchecked because there is no DNA. The germline gives CDR1 MNHEY, CDR2 SVGEGT. The CDR3 loop spans 16 amino acids. The CDR3 loop is CASSYRSVKAPYEQYF.

V is TRBV20-1 and J is TRBJ2-1; the D gene TCRdb calls, TRBD1, cannot be checked with no DNA. Per germline, CDR1 DFQATT and CDR2 SNEGSKA (reference sequence). The CDR3 spans 14 residues. The CDR3 sequence: CSVHGEADRDEQFF.

The rearrangement uses TRBV29-1 and TRBJ1-2; TCRdb picks TRBD1, but there is no DNA to check that call. The CDR3 length is 15 residues. CDR1 is SQVTM and CDR2 is ANQGSEA in the germline V gene. CDR3 amino acids: CSVERGPGSSDGYTF.

The chain uses TRBV20-1 and TRBJ1-5. The germline CDR1 and CDR2 sequences are DFQATT and SNEGSKA (reference sequence). The CDR3 runs to 14 residues. The CDR3 here is CSATQSGINQPQHF.

This sequence joins TRBV27 and TRBJ2-7; there is no DNA to check the TCRdb D call of TRBD1. The CDR3 is 13 amino acids. Germline CDR1 and CDR2: MNHEY and SMNVEV (reference sequence). This CDR3 is CASRDRGFHEQYF.

This chain joins TRBV7-9 and TRBJ2-3; TCRdb's assignment of TRBD1 cannot be checked, as there is no DNA. Germline V gives CDR1 SEHNR, CDR2 FQNEAQ (reference sequence). The CDR3 loop spans 16 amino acids. The CDR3 loop reads CASSPSGGISTDTQYF.

The chain has TRBV3-1 and TRBJ2-1; the TRBD1 assignment by TCRdb is unverifiable without DNA. Germline V gives CDR1 LGHDT, CDR2 YNNKEL (reference sequence). This CDR3 comprises 18 residues. CDR3: CASSQDGAWVSSYNEQFF.

The V gene is TRBV28, the J gene TRBJ2-5; absent DNA, TCRdb's TRBD2 call cannot be checked. CDR3 length equals 16 residues. Germline V gives CDR1 MDHEN, CDR2 SYDVKM. This chain's CDR3 is CASSRTGTSGFRTQYF.

The CDR3: CASSPSGGAIDTQYF. The rearrangement uses TRBV12-3 or TRBV12-4 and TRBJ2-3; TCRdb designates TRBD2, a call that cannot be tested without DNA. The CDR3 loop spans 15 amino acids.

The CDR3: CASSLARSGINEQFF. The chain uses TRBV7-6 and TRBJ2-1; TCRdb reports TRBD1, a call that lacks DNA to check it against. Germline V gene sequence: CDR1 SGHVS, CDR2 FNYEAQ. The CDR3 totals 15 residues.

The rearrangement links TRBV10-2 to TRBJ1-6. CDR1 is WSHSY, CDR2 SAAADI, per germline. The CDR3 consists of 14 residues. This CDR3 reads CASSESTGNSPLHF.

The CDR3 sequence is CASSLNGGRMGEQYF. The rearrangement uses TRBV5-1 and TRBJ2-7. CDR1 is SGHRS, CDR2 YFSETQ, per germline. The CDR3 spans 15 residues.

This chain joins TRBV7-2 and TRBJ2-7; the D gene TCRdb calls, TRBD1, cannot be checked with no DNA. CDR3 length: 11 amino acids. Germline CDR1 reads SGHTA; CDR2 reads FQGNSA. The CDR3 loop is CASSWGGEQYF.

The chain employs TRBV5-1 and TRBJ2-1; the D gene TCRdb calls, TRBD1, cannot be checked with no DNA. CDR3 size: 16 residues. Germline V CDR1 and CDR2: SGHRS, YFSETQ. The CDR3 reads CASSPGQDNFNNEQFF.

The chain couples TRBV5-1 to TRBJ2-2; TCRdb picks TRBD1, but there is no DNA to check that call. CDR3 length: 16 amino acids. CDR1 and CDR2 from the germline V gene are SGHRS and YFSETQ. The CDR3 loop reads CASSLGSGQLTGELFF.

The rearrangement joins TRBV3-1 to TRBJ2-1; TCRdb outputs TRBD2, but without DNA this stays unchecked. Germline CDR1 LGHDT, CDR2 YNNKEL (reference sequence). This CDR3 comprises 16 residues. Here the CDR3 reads CASRSPGLAGVHEQFF.

The rearrangement joins TRBV7-2 to TRBJ1-1. This CDR3 has 13 amino acids. CDR1 is SGHTA and CDR2 is FQGNSA in the germline V gene. The CDR3 loop reads CASIPRETNEAFF.

The chain employs TRBV12-3 or TRBV12-4 and TRBJ2-5. This CDR3 is 12 amino acids long. The CDR3 spells CASSPATETQYF.

This sequence joins TRBV6-5 and TRBJ2-7. CDR1 is MNHEY and CDR2 is SVGAGI in the germline V gene. The CDR3 totals 15 residues. CDR3 loop: CASSSSGGFSYEQYF.